This T cell receptor beta chain was observed in a study of brain T cells in children with intractable seizures. Trimming took 1 base from V and 3 from J, leaving 8 bases between them. CDR3 length: 14 amino acids. The V gene's germline CDR1 is SGHTS and CDR2 YDEGEE. Only in-frame clones appear in the TCRdb table, and some are missing; sequencing was by immunoSEQ multiplex PCR. The repertoire consists of fewer than 85,000 clones, with 90% to 95% occurring once and the leading ten covering approximately 1.4%. The sequencing here drew on peripheral blood, taken at surgery. The source is a boy under three years old with tuberous sclerosis and intractable seizures. This chain joins TRBV5-8 and TRBJ1-3; a weak D match, TRBD1 (5 bases). The chain's CDR3 is CASSLPGLGNTIYF. The CDR3 DNA reads TGTGCCAGCAGCTTGCCGGGACTTGGAAACACCATATATTTT.